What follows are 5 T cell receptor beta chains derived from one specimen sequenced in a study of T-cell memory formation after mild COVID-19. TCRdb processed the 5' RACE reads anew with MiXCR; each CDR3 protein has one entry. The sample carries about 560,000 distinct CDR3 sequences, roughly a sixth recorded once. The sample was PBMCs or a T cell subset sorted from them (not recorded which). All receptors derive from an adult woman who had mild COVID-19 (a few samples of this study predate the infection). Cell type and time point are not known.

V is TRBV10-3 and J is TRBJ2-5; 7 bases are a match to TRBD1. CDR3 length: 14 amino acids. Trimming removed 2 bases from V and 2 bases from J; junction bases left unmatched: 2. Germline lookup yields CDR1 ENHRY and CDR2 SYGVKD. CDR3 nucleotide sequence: TGTGCCATCAGTGAGGGGACAGTTCAAGAGACCCAGTACTTC. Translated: CAISEGTVQETQYF.

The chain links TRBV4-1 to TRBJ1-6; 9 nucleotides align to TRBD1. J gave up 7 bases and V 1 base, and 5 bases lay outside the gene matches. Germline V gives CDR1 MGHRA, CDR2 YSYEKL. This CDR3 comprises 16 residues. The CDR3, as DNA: TGCGCCAGCAGCCAAGGGGGACAGGGTGACAATTCACCCCTCCACTTT. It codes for CASSQGGQGDNSPLHF.

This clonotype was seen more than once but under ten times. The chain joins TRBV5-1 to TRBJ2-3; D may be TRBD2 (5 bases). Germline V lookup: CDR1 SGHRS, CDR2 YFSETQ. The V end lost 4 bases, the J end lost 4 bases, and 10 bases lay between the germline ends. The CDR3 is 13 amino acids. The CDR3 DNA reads TGCGCCAGCAGCCCCTCGAGGGCAGATACGCAGTATTTT. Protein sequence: CASSPSRADTQYF.

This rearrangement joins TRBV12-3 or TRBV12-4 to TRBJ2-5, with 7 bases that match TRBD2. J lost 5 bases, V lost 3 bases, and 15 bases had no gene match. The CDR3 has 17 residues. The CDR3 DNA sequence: TGTGCCAGCAGTTTCGTGGGCGCGGGGGAGAACCTGGAGACCCAGTACTTC. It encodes CASSFVGAGENLETQYF.

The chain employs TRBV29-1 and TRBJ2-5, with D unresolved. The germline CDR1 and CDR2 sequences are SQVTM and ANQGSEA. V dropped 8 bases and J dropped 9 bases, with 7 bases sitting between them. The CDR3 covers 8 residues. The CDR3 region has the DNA TGCAGCTTCGGGCCCCAGTACTTC. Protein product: CSFGPQYF.